The 21 T cell receptor beta chains below all came from one sample that was sequenced in a study of T cell repertoires in cytomegalovirus infection. These receptors' antigens are unknown. TCRdb reprocessed the reads with MiXCR, giving one entry per CDR3 protein. Counted here are some 350,000 distinct CDR3 sequences, just under 35% occurring once; the ten biggest clones make up 13%. The sequenced sample was cultured PBMCs, obtained from culture after CMV antigen stimulation. The receptor source for this set is a human donor in good health (CMV status not recorded). Some clones in this sample may be carry-over from other donors' samples.

The rearrangement joins TRBV6-1 to TRBJ1-1; D is unresolved. CDR1 is MNHNS, CDR2 SASEGT, per germline. Trimming took off 1 base at V and 7 bases at J, with 10 bases between the two ends. The CDR3 sequence is 13 residues long. CDR3 nucleotides: TGTGCCAGCAGTGAAGTTATGAGCCTTGAAGCTTTCTTT. It is translated as CASSEVMSLEAFF.

The DNA of the CDR3 is TGTGCCAGTACAGGGGTCTATGGCTACACCTTC. Amino acids: CASTGVYGYTF. J is TRBJ1-2 and V is TRBV19, with D perhaps TRBD1 (6 bases). Germline values: CDR1 LNHDA, CDR2 SQIVND (reference sequence). V was shortened by 7 bases and J by 4 bases, with 7 bases between the two germline ends. This CDR3 is 11 amino acids long.

This clonotype came up many times. The chain links TRBV3-1 to TRBJ1-5; unclear D gene. V was pared by 0 bases and J by 1 base, with 4 bases between. This CDR3 has 14 residues. CDR1 LGHDT and CDR2 YNNKEL come from the germline V gene (reference sequence). The CDR3 loop is CASSQDHSNQPQHF. CDR3 DNA sequence: TGTGCCAGCAGCCAAGATCACAGCAATCAGCCCCAGCATTTT. Full variable domain (outside the CDR3, taken from reference TRBV3-1 and TRBJ1-5): DTAVSQTPKYLVTQMGNDKSIKCEQNLGHDTMYWYKQDSKKFLKIMFSYNNKELIINETVPNRFSPKSPDKAHLNLHINSLELGDSAVYFCASSQDHSNQPQHFGDGTRLSIL.

The V gene is TRBV19, the J gene TRBJ1-1; 7 bases agree with TRBD1. J was trimmed by 2 bases and V by 6 bases; bases with no gene match: 6. Germline V gives CDR1 LNHDA, CDR2 SQIVND (reference sequence). The CDR3 sequence is 14 residues long. The CDR3: CASSTGQTNTEAFF. Here the CDR3 DNA reads TGTGCCAGTAGCACGGGACAGACCAACACTGAAGCTTTCTTT.

The V and J genes are TRBV12-5 and TRBJ1-5; no firm D call. Trimming cost V 8 bases and J 2 bases, with 13 bases left between them. CDR3 length equals 14 residues. In germline, CDR1 is LGHNT, CDR2 FRNRAP. CDR3 sequence: CASTTPPGNQPQHF. CDR3 coding DNA: TGTGCTAGTACCACCCCGCCCGGCAATCAGCCCCAGCATTTT.

The chain carries TRBV7-2 and TRBJ2-7; no reliable D call. The V and J ends lost 6 bases and 3 bases respectively, with 6 bases between them. The CDR3 covers 11 residues. Germline V gene sequence: CDR1 SGHTA, CDR2 FQGNSA. This CDR3 is CASRFSYEQYF. In DNA, the CDR3 is TGTGCCAGCAGATTCAGCTACGAGCAGTACTTC. The full variable domain, rest sourced from reference TRBV7-2 and TRBJ2-7, is GAGVSQSPSNKVTEKGKDVELRCDPISGHTALYWYRQSLGQGLEFLIYFQGNSAPDKSGLPSDRFSAERTGGSVSTLTIQRTQQEDSAVYLCASRFSYEQYFGPGTRLTVT.

This clonotype has more than one count but fewer than ten. CDR3 DNA: TGTGCCATCGCTGGTTCATCTGTAATTAGAGATACGCAGTATTTT. It yields the protein CAIAGSSVIRDTQYF. The chain recombines TRBV10-3 with TRBJ2-3; no clear D. The CDR3 loop spans 15 amino acids. The germline V gene encodes CDR1 ENHRY and CDR2 SYGVKD. V was trimmed by 8 bases and J by 5 bases, leaving 20 bases between them.

This clonotype turned up a few times. The V gene is TRBV7-9, the J gene TRBJ2-2; D tentatively fits TRBD1 or TRBD2 (6 bases each). From germline, CDR1 is SEHNR and CDR2 FQNEAQ (reference sequence). Trimming removed 6 bases at V and 6 bases at J, with 20 bases between. CDR3 length: 16 residues. The CDR3 loop reads CASRPGASYSPGELFF. As DNA, the CDR3 is TGTGCCAGCAGACCGGGGGCTAGCTATAGTCCCGGGGAGCTGTTTTTT.

CDR3 in DNA: TGTGCCAGTAGTATAGGTGGGACAGACTATGGCTACACCTTC. Amino acids: CASSIGGTDYGYTF. The V call is TRBV19, the J call TRBJ1-2; 7 nucleotides line up with TRBD1. CDR1 LNHDA and CDR2 SQIVND come from the germline V gene (reference sequence). V shed 1 base and J 3 bases; nucleotides not matched to a gene: 2. The CDR3 totals 14 residues.

The rearrangement uses TRBV11-2 and TRBJ1-1; TRBD1 is a possible D gene (5 bases). CDR3 length equals 14 residues. The V gene lost 5 bases and the J gene lost 1 base, with 11 bases spanning the gap. Germline V gives CDR1 SGHAT, CDR2 FQNNGV. The CDR3 reads CASSTGGKNTEAFF. The CDR3 nucleotides are TGTGCCAGCAGCACTGGGGGTAAGAACACTGAAGCTTTCTTT. Filled out from reference TRBV11-2 and TRBJ1-1, the complete variable domain reads EAGVAQSPRYKIIEKRQSVAFWCNPISGHATLYWYQQILGQGPKLLIQFQNNGVVDDSQLPKDRFSAERLKGVDSTLKIQPAKLEDSAVYLCASSTGGKNTEAFFGQGTRLTVV.

This clonotype was counted many times. The rearrangement links TRBV20-1 to TRBJ2-3; D is undetermined. V lost 4 bases to trimming and J lost 3 bases, with 8 bases between them. Germline loops: CDR1 DFQATT, CDR2 SNEGSKA (reference sequence). This CDR3 region has 12 residues. The CDR3 here is CSATLGTDTQYF. CDR3 nucleotide sequence: TGCAGTGCTACCTTGGGTACAGATACGCAGTATTTT.

The genes are TRBV20-1 and TRBJ2-3; TRBD1 aligns across 9 bases. The CDR3 has 14 residues. Germline lookup yields CDR1 DFQATT and CDR2 SNEGSKA (reference sequence). J lost 6 bases, V lost 3 bases, and 7 bases had no gene match. The CDR3: CSARGQGVLDTQYF. The CDR3 nucleotides are TGCAGTGCTAGGGGACAGGGTGTCTTGGATACGCAGTATTTT.

This clonotype was seen a handful of times. The J gene is TRBJ1-1, the V gene TRBV19, with D uncertain. The germline V and J ends were trimmed by 4 bases and 1 base, with 7 bases remaining between them. This CDR3 region has 13 residues. Germline loops: CDR1 LNHDA, CDR2 SQIVND (reference sequence). CDR3 amino acids: CASSTHENTEAFF. CDR3 coding DNA: TGTGCCAGTAGTACACACGAGAACACTGAAGCTTTCTTT.

This clonotype was detected many times. The J gene is TRBJ2-1, the V gene TRBV5-8; no firm D call. The CDR3 totals 10 residues. Per germline, CDR1 SGHTS and CDR2 YDEGEE. V lost 7 bases and J 3 bases, leaving 2 bases between the germline ends. CDR3 residues: CASVYNEQFF. In DNA form, the CDR3 reads TGTGCCAGCGTCTACAATGAGCAGTTCTTC.

The J gene is TRBJ1-5, the V gene TRBV28; D not resolved. Germline CDR1 MDHEN, CDR2 SYDVKM. The CDR3 loop spans 14 amino acids. Trimming shortened V by 4 bases and J by 4 bases, and 11 bases separated the two germline ends. CDR3 loop: CASSSPAVNQPQHF. The CDR3 DNA reads as TGTGCCAGCAGTTCCCCGGCCGTTAATCAGCCCCAGCATTTT.

The rearrangement uses TRBV6-6 and TRBJ2-4, with D perhaps TRBD2 (6 bases). The CDR3 has 14 amino acids. Between the trimmed V and J ends, which lost 5 bases and 9 bases, there was a span of 17 bases. CDR1 and CDR2 from the germline V gene are MNHNY and SVGAGI (reference sequence). CDR3 in DNA: TGTGCCAGCAGTCCCCCGACTAGGATCGGCATTCAGTACTTC. It codes for CASSPPTRIGIQYF.

V is TRBV28 and J is TRBJ1-1; 7 nucleotides match TRBD1. The CDR3 runs 15 residues. Germline CDR1 and CDR2: MDHEN and SYDVKM. J lost 7 bases, V lost 5 bases, and 13 bases had no gene match. CDR3 nucleotides: TGTGCCAGCAGTCAGGGGGGGATCCGGGTCAGTGAAGCTTTCTTT. It yields the protein CASSQGGIRVSEAFF.

In this sample, this clonotype turned up a few times. The genes are TRBV6-6 and TRBJ2-7; 10 bases match TRBD2. The length of the CDR3 is 15 residues. Germline CDR1 MNHNY, CDR2 SVGAGI (reference sequence). V shed 4 bases, J shed 6 bases, and the junction held 9 bases outside the gene matches. The CDR3 bases are TGTGCCAGCAGTTCAAGGACTAGCGGTTTCCTCGAGCAGTACGTC. Residues: CASSSRTSGFLEQYV.

Concerning this clonotype: Being one base from a much bigger clone, this may be a read error. The rearrangement uses TRBV24-1 and TRBJ2-2; D tentatively fits TRBD1 or TRBD2 (5 bases each). This CDR3 region has 16 residues. The germline V gene encodes CDR1 KGHDR and CDR2 SFDVKD. The V and J ends lost 2 bases and 9 bases respectively, with 18 bases between them. The CDR3 DNA sequence: TGTGCCACCAGTGATTCTCACCGTGCCGGGACCCGGGAGCTGTTTTTT. Its translation is CATSDSHRAGTRELFF.

V gene TRBV4-1 combines with J gene TRBJ1-2; 9 bases are a match to TRBD1. Trimming cost V 4 bases and J 4 bases; bases outside gene matches: 4. CDR3 length equals 14 residues. CDR1 is MGHRA, CDR2 YSYEKL, per germline. The CDR3 DNA sequence: TGCGCCAGCAGCCGGGACAGGGATTCCTATGGCTACACCTTC. Protein sequence: CASSRDRDSYGYTF.

This clonotype was seen repeatedly, ten times or more. J is TRBJ2-1 and V is TRBV27; unclear D gene. There are 15 residues in the CDR3. Trimming removed 0 bases at V and 6 bases at J, with 12 bases between. Germline lookup yields CDR1 MNHEY and CDR2 SMNVEV (reference sequence). The CDR3 loop reads CASSLSGGFSNEQFF. As DNA, the CDR3 is TGTGCCAGCAGTTTATCGGGCGGTTTTAGCAATGAGCAGTTCTTC.